The 29 T cell receptor beta chains reported below all come from one sample, sequenced in a study of CD8+ T cells in alopecia areata. Reverse transcription of extracted RNA yielded cDNA, which provided the sequencing template. Produced via immunoSEQ multiplex PCR; TCRdb's table is partial and in-frame only. The sample yields 150,000 to 200,000 clones, around 71% seen once. Treatment defined: oral pan-JAK inhibitor, 5-10 mg twice daily. The sample here was CD4+ T cells sorted from blood, taken at week 4, from a patient treated with tofacitinib. The receptors originated from a human donor with alopecia areata.

The chain is built from TRBV25-1 and TRBJ1-1, with a tentative D call TRBD1 (6 bases). Germline V lookup: CDR1 MGHDK, CDR2 SYGVNS. The CDR3 runs to 15 residues. Deletions cut 5 bases from V and 0 bases from J, with 13 bases between. The CDR3 region has the DNA TGTGCCAGCAGTCATTCAGGGGTCATGAACACTGAAGCTTTCTTT. Residues: CASSHSGVMNTEAFF.

The genes are TRBV7-2 and TRBJ1-1; D gene unclear. Germline CDR1 is SGHTA and CDR2 is FQGNSA. Trimming pared 5 bases from V and 2 bases from J, leaving 15 bases between. CDR3 length: 15 amino acids. The DNA of the CDR3 is TGTGCCAGCAGCCTTATTGTCGGGCCTAACACTGAAGCTTTCTTT. Translation gives CASSLIVGPNTEAFF. Full variable domain (missing parts from reference TRBV7-2 and TRBJ1-1): GAGVSQSPSNKVTEKGKDVELRCDPISGHTALYWYRQSLGQGLEFLIYFQGNSAPDKSGLPSDRFSAERTGGSVSTLTIQRTQQEDSAVYLCASSLIVGPNTEAFFGQGTRLTVV.

This clone was seen a few times. The CDR3 reads CASSPTPGYIQYF. The CDR3 bases are TGTGCCAGCAGCCCCACTCCCGGGTACATTCAGTACTTC. The V call is TRBV7-2, the J call TRBJ2-4; D remains unclear. The length of the CDR3 is 13 residues. The germline CDR1 and CDR2 sequences are SGHTA and FQGNSA. Trimming cost V 5 bases and J 8 bases, with 13 bases left between them.

Here the CDR3 DNA reads TGTGCCAGCAGCTCTCGAATGGTGGAGCCCCAGCATTTT. The encoded protein is CASSSRMVEPQHF. The V and J genes are TRBV5-6 and TRBJ1-5; D gene uncertain. Per the germline V gene, CDR1 is SGHDT and CDR2 is YYEEEE. Trimming shortened V by 3 bases and J by 8 bases, and 12 bases separated the two germline ends. This CDR3 region has 13 residues.

V and J are TRBV7-9 and TRBJ2-2; D ambiguous. The V gene's germline CDR1 is SEHNR and CDR2 FQNEAQ (reference sequence). The V end was cut by 2 bases, the J end by 0 bases, with 4 bases between. The CDR3 sequence is 14 residues long. CDR3 sequence: CASSLRANTGELFF. DNA of the CDR3: TGTGCCAGCAGCTTAAGGGCGAACACCGGGGAGCTGTTTTTT.

V and J are TRBV5-1 and TRBJ2-6, with a weak D call TRBD1 (6 bases). This CDR3 region has 17 residues. The germline V and J ends were trimmed by 0 bases and 0 bases, with 10 bases remaining between them. Per germline, CDR1 SGHRS and CDR2 YFSETQ. The CDR3 protein is CASSLGTDTSGANVLTF. In DNA form, the CDR3 reads TGCGCCAGCAGCTTGGGGACAGACACCTCTGGGGCCAACGTCCTGACTTTC.

In regard to this clone: This CDR3 is also generated by other DNA sequences in the sample. The chain carries TRBV6-5 and TRBJ2-3; D remains unclear. Between the trimmed V and J ends, which lost 2 bases and 1 base, there was a span of 4 bases. In germline, CDR1 is MNHEY, CDR2 SVGAGI. The CDR3 extends over 13 amino acids. The CDR3 reads CASSYPGTDTQYF. The CDR3 region has the DNA TGTGCCAGCAGTTACCCCGGCACAGATACGCAGTATTTT.

This sequence joins TRBV6-5 and TRBJ2-4; D not certain. This CDR3 is 15 amino acids long. Trimming took 6 bases from V and 0 from J, leaving 12 bases between them. Germline CDR1 is MNHEY and CDR2 is SVGAGI. CDR3 region: CASSPFVAAKNIQYF. The CDR3 DNA reads TGTGCCAGCAGCCCCTTTGTGGCAGCCAAAAACATTCAGTACTTC.

This clone was observed a single time. V is TRBV30 and J is TRBJ1-5, with 7 bases lining up with TRBD1. The CDR3 extends over 14 amino acids. Unmatched junction bases numbered 7, after V lost 5 bases and J lost 3 bases. Germline CDR1 is GTSNPN and CDR2 is SVGIG (reference sequence). The CDR3 sequence is CAWAPGQHNQPQHF. The CDR3, as DNA: TGTGCCTGGGCACCGGGACAGCACAATCAGCCCCAGCATTTT.

The V and J genes are TRBV30 and TRBJ1-4, with TRBD1 as a possible D gene (5 bases). The V gene lost 3 bases and the J gene lost 8 bases, with 10 bases spanning the gap. The CDR3 runs to 12 residues. The germline gives CDR1 GTSNPN, CDR2 SVGIG (reference sequence). CDR3 bases: TGTGCCTGGAGAGGGGACGAAGAAAAACTGTTTTTT. This codes for CAWRGDEEKLFF. The complete variable domain, with remaining parts taken from reference TRBV30 and TRBJ1-4, reads SQTIHQWPATLVQPVGSPLSLECTVEGTSNPNLYWYRQAAGRGLQLLFYSVGIGQISSEVPQNLSASRPQDRQFILSSKKLLLSDSGFYLCAWRGDEEKLFFGSGTQLSVL.

This clone was detected only once. The chain has TRBV4-2 and TRBJ1-1, with a weak D call TRBD1 (5 bases). CDR1 and CDR2 from the germline V gene are LGHNA and YNFKEQ. Deletions cut 0 bases from V and 2 bases from J, with 13 bases between. This CDR3 comprises 16 residues. In DNA form, the CDR3 reads TGTGCCAGCAGCCAAGATCGTGGCAGGGAAAACACTGAAGCTTTCTTT. This codes for CASSQDRGRENTEAFF.

As regards this clone: The sample carries other DNA sequences with the same CDR3. The CDR3 reads CASGGNIQYF. CDR3 nucleotide sequence: TGTGCCAGCGGGGGAAACATTCAGTACTTC. The chain couples TRBV2 to TRBJ2-4, with D possibly being TRBD1 or TRBD2 (5 bases each). The CDR3 covers 10 residues. From germline, CDR1 is SNHLY and CDR2 FYNNEI. V dropped 8 bases and J dropped 6 bases, with 5 bases sitting between them. Combining the CDR3 with reference TRBV2 and TRBJ2-4 gives the whole variable domain EPEVTQTPSHQVTQMGQEVILRCVPISNHLYFYWYRQILGQKVEFLVSFYNNEISEKSEIFDDQFSVERPDGSNFTLKIRSTKLEDSAMYFCASGGNIQYFGAGTRLSVL.

This clone was detected only a few times. The chain has TRBV5-1 and TRBJ2-7, with D perhaps given as TRBD1 or TRBD2 (6 bases each). The CDR3 spans 13 residues. The ends were cut back, 7 bases at V and 3 bases at J, with 14 bases in the middle. Per germline, CDR1 SGHRS and CDR2 YFSETQ. The CDR3 DNA reads TGCGCCAGCGGACTACAGGGAAACTACGAGCAGTACTTC. Encoded protein: CASGLQGNYEQYF. Full variable domain (missing parts from reference TRBV5-1 and TRBJ2-7): KAGVTQTPRYLIKTRGQQVTLSCSPISGHRSVSWYQQTPGQGLQFLFEYFSETQRNKGNFPGRFSGRQFSNSRSEMNVSTLELGDSALYLCASGLQGNYEQYFGPGTRLTVT.

The rearrangement uses TRBV29-1 and TRBJ2-3; D may be TRBD2 (6 bases). CDR3 length: 12 amino acids. Trimming removed 7 bases from V and 2 bases from J, with 10 bases in between. Germline CDR1 and CDR2: SQVTM and ANQGSEA. The CDR3 DNA is TGCAGCGCCCGACTAGACACAGATACGCAGTATTTT. It is translated as CSARLDTDTQYF.

This rearrangement joins TRBV10-3 to TRBJ2-5; 7 nucleotides match TRBD1. Germline CDR1 reads ENHRY; CDR2 reads SYGVKD. The CDR3 loop spans 15 amino acids. V lost 4 bases, J lost 5 bases, and 10 bases stayed unmatched. The CDR3 DNA is TGTGCCATCAGTGCCTCGACAGGGACGGATGAGACCCAGTACTTC. Translating it yields CAISASTGTDETQYF.

The V call is TRBV18, the J call TRBJ2-7; TRBD1 aligns across 10 bases. After removal of 4 bases from V and 2 bases from J, the junction contained 8 bases not matched to a gene. CDR3 length: 16 amino acids. The germline CDR1 and CDR2 sequences are KGHSH and LQKENI. CDR3: CASSQPGQGSPYEQYF. As DNA, the CDR3 is TGTGCCAGCTCACAACCGGGACAGGGGAGTCCCTACGAGCAGTACTTC.

The rearrangement uses TRBV4-3 and TRBJ1-6; 10 bases align to TRBD1. V trimming: 1 base; J trimming: 9 bases; junction bases outside the gene matches: 3. Per germline, CDR1 LGHNA and CDR2 YSLEER. The CDR3 sequence is 15 residues long. The CDR3 loop reads CASSQGGQGSSPLHF. The CDR3 DNA is TGCGCCAGCAGCCAAGGGGGACAGGGGAGTTCACCCCTCCACTTT.

Only one count was recorded for this clone. CDR3 nucleotide sequence: TGTGCCACCAGCAGAGATTGGGGCACAGATACGCAGTATTTT. It codes for CATSRDWGTDTQYF. The chain has TRBV15 and TRBJ2-3, with D unresolved. The CDR3 spans 14 residues. Germline CDR1 reads LNHNV; CDR2 reads YYDKDF (reference sequence). Between the trimmed V and J ends, which lost 0 bases and 1 base, there was a span of 5 bases.

This chain connects TRBV30 to TRBJ1-1; D gene uncertain. The CDR3 extends over 13 amino acids. From germline, CDR1 is GTSNPN and CDR2 SVGIG (reference sequence). V lost 0 bases and J 0 bases, leaving 5 bases between the germline ends. CDR3 sequence: CAWSVGMNTEAFF. CDR3 DNA: TGTGCCTGGAGTGTGGGCATGAACACTGAAGCTTTCTTT.

This chain joins TRBV30 and TRBJ1-6; D gene ambiguous. The CDR3 consists of 16 residues. Trimming shortened V by 3 bases and J by 4 bases, and 16 bases separated the two germline ends. Germline lookup yields CDR1 GTSNPN and CDR2 SVGIG (reference sequence). Here the CDR3 reads CAWSPQVPLYNSPLHF. In DNA, the CDR3 is TGTGCCTGGAGCCCCCAGGTACCTCTTTATAATTCACCCCTCCACTTT.

On this clone: Different DNA sequences within this sample yield the same CDR3. J is TRBJ1-2 and V is TRBV30; D unresolved. The CDR3 has 12 amino acids. V lost 1 base and J lost 2, with 5 bases in between. Germline V gene lookup returns CDR1 GTSNPN and CDR2 SVGIG (reference sequence). The CDR3 protein is CAWSAGNYGYTF. DNA for the CDR3: TGTGCCTGGAGTGCGGGGAACTATGGCTACACCTTC.

The chain employs TRBV29-1 and TRBJ2-1; the match to TRBD1 covers 9 bases. The CDR3 runs to 15 residues. V gave up 0 bases and J gave up 7 bases; unmatched junction bases: 7. Looked up from germline, CDR1 is SQVTM and CDR2 is ANQGSEA. The CDR3 nucleotides read TGCAGCGTTGAAGATCGGGACAGGGCTAGGAATGAGCAGTTCTTC. This codes for CSVEDRDRARNEQFF.

The V and J genes are TRBV19 and TRBJ1-5; 9 bases line up with TRBD1. Germline V lookup: CDR1 LNHDA, CDR2 SQIVND (reference sequence). V lost 3 bases, J lost 6 bases, and 9 bases stayed unmatched. CDR3 length: 16 residues. The DNA of the CDR3 is TGTGCCAGTAGTATCCTGGGACAGGGTTTAGGTCAGCCCCAGCATTTT. Translating gives CASSILGQGLGQPQHF.

The chain joins TRBV30 to TRBJ2-7; D gene unclear. CDR1 and CDR2 from the germline V gene are GTSNPN and SVGIG (reference sequence). V lost 3 bases and J 2 bases, leaving 14 bases between the germline ends. This CDR3 has 14 residues. The DNA for the CDR3 is TGTGCCTGGAGCCCCACAAGGACCACCTACGAGCAGTACTTC. Translating it yields CAWSPTRTTYEQYF.

Note on this clone: A junction boundary mismatches the germline segment, possibly from a read error. V is TRBV7-7 and J is TRBJ2-5, with no clear D. The germline V gene encodes CDR1 SSHAT and CDR2 FNYEAQ (reference sequence). CDR3 length equals 13 residues. The CDR3 bases are TGTGCTAGCAGCTTTTCCTGGGGAGAGACCCAGTACTTC. Encoded protein: CASSFSWGETQYF.

The chain couples TRBV29-1 to TRBJ1-1; no firm D call. Trimming removed 6 bases from V and 8 bases from J, with 16 bases in between. The germline V gene has CDR1 SQVTM and CDR2 ANQGSEA. The CDR3 consists of 12 residues. CDR3 loop: CSVAEGLSEAFF. The CDR3, as DNA: TGCAGCGTGGCCGAGGGTTTATCAGAAGCTTTCTTT.

V and J are TRBV5-4 and TRBJ2-5; 12 nucleotides agree with TRBD2. The CDR3 is made up of 17 amino acids. Unmatched junction bases numbered 11, after V lost 4 bases and J lost 4 bases. Germline CDR1 SGHNT, CDR2 YYREEE (reference sequence). CDR3 bases: TGTGCCAGCAGCATTGCGGCTAGCGGGGGGGCTCGAGAGACCCAGTACTTC. Protein: CASSIAASGGARETQYF.

This clone was counted once. The gene calls are TRBV30 and TRBJ1-6; 7 nucleotides align to TRBD1. The CDR3 has 14 residues. Germline trimming cut 4 bases from V and 5 bases from J; bases unmatched to any gene: 5. Germline assignment: CDR1 GTSNPN and CDR2 SVGIG (reference sequence). The CDR3 sequence is CAWKGGGNNSPLHF. Written as DNA, the CDR3 is TGTGCCTGGAAAGGGGGCGGGAATAATTCACCCCTCCACTTT.

This clone occurred a few times. The sample carries other DNA sequences with the same CDR3. The chain couples TRBV5-1 to TRBJ1-1; D remains unclear. The CDR3 extends over 13 amino acids. Germline V gene lookup returns CDR1 SGHRS and CDR2 YFSETQ. Trimming cost V 0 bases and J 5 bases, with 8 bases left between them. CDR3 loop: CASSLAEGTEAFF. CDR3 nucleotide sequence: TGCGCCAGCAGCTTGGCCGAGGGAACTGAAGCTTTCTTT.